Given below is one T cell receptor (beta chain) in context. The antigen is not known. This specimen comes from a study of PD-1 blockade in classical Hodgkin lymphoma. The study, taken as a whole, reports: By cycle point C4D1, TCR diversity had risen significantly in CD4+ cells (but not CD8+ cells).

Sequencing was performed with immunoSEQ multiplex PCR; in TCRdb, only in-frame clones are kept and a portion is missing. Of approximately 50,000 clones listed, just under 75% are singletons. Germline V lookup: CDR1 SGHTA, CDR2 FQGTGA. Trimming left V 5 bases short and J 3 bases short, with 16 bases between. CDR3 length: 15 residues. Following autologous stem cell transplantation, relapse occurred in every patient, and exposure to brentuximab vedotin varied. This chain connects TRBV7-3 to TRBJ1-1, with D perhaps matching TRBD1 (5 bases). The receptor was derived from a human donor with classical Hodgkin lymphoma. This sample comprised peripheral blood mononuclear cells (PBMCs), obtained before the second cycle of nivolumab. CDR3 coding DNA: TGTGCCAGCAGCCCCCAGGGTGGGGTGGACACTGAAGCTTTCTTT. Its translation is CASSPQGGVDTEAFF.